The 22 T cell receptor beta chains listed next were all sequenced from one sample in a study of cytomegalovirus exposure and HLA in healthy donors. Primers for the PCR totalled 60 Vbeta and 13 Jbeta. Sequenced by immunoSEQ multiplex PCR; TCRdb stores in-frame clones only, minus some. The table records approximately 180,000 clones, 79% of them present only once. The sample comprised PBMCs. Receptor source: a woman between 50 and 59 years old in good health and CMV-seronegative.

The rearrangement joins TRBV7-9 to TRBJ1-4, with D unclear. This CDR3 is built from 15 residues. V was pared by 6 bases and J by 5 bases, with 16 bases between. Germline values: CDR1 SEHNR, CDR2 FQNEAQ (reference sequence). CDR3 in amino acids: CASSPGEVENEKLFF. CDR3 in DNA: TGTGCCAGCAGTCCAGGTGAAGTTGAGAATGAAAAACTGTTTTTT.

This clone was found a few times. Other DNA sequences in this specimen translate into the identical CDR3. This rearrangement joins TRBV5-1 to TRBJ2-3, with unresolved D. V lost 0 bases and J lost 1, with 3 bases in between. The CDR3 extends over 13 amino acids. Germline lookup yields CDR1 SGHRS and CDR2 YFSETQ. The CDR3 sequence is CASSLGGTDTQYF. The CDR3 DNA is TGCGCCAGCAGCTTGGGAGGCACAGATACGCAGTATTTT.

As DNA, the CDR3 is TGCAGTCCCCCGGAAGCTTTCTTT. Encoded protein: CSPPEAFF. This chain joins TRBV20-1 and TRBJ1-1; D not certain. The CDR3 runs 8 residues. The germline V and J ends were trimmed by 8 bases and 8 bases, with 6 bases remaining between them. Per the germline V gene, CDR1 is DFQATT and CDR2 is SNEGSKA (reference sequence).

The chain recombines TRBV18 with TRBJ2-7; D may be TRBD1 (5 bases). V lost 5 bases and J 7 bases, leaving 18 bases between the germline ends. CDR3 length equals 14 residues. Per the germline V gene, CDR1 is KGHSH and CDR2 is LQKENI. The CDR3 DNA reads as TGTGCCAGCTCAATGAAAGAGACAGTGGGGGAGCAGTACTTC. Translating it yields CASSMKETVGEQYF.

The chain uses TRBV6-5 and TRBJ1-2, with a possible D match to TRBD1 (6 bases). Germline-derived CDR1 and CDR2 are MNHEY and SVGAGI. Trimming took off 0 bases at V and 4 bases at J, with 15 bases between the two ends. The CDR3 sequence is 16 residues long. This chain's CDR3 is CASSYSGILGGYGYTF. DNA of the CDR3: TGTGCCAGCAGTTACTCGGGGATCCTAGGGGGCTATGGCTACACCTTC.

The chain joins TRBV7-2 to TRBJ2-3, with 9 bases that match TRBD2. The germline V gene has CDR1 SGHTA and CDR2 FQGNSA. The CDR3 is 17 residues long. The junction had 14 bases not matched to a gene; V was cut back by 5 bases and J by 5 bases. The DNA for the CDR3 is TGTGCCAGCAGCCGTCGGGACCGCGGGAGGGTCAGAGATACGCAGTATTTT. Translated: CASSRRDRGRVRDTQYF.

J is TRBJ1-1 and V is TRBV30; D uncertain. The germline V gene has CDR1 GTSNPN and CDR2 SVGIG (reference sequence). The V end was cut by 1 base, the J end by 0 bases, with 6 bases between. The CDR3 runs 13 residues. This CDR3 is CAWSGQLNTEAFF. The CDR3 DNA reads TGTGCCTGGAGTGGGCAGTTGAACACTGAAGCTTTCTTT. The full variable domain, with the rest looked up from reference TRBV30 and TRBJ1-1, is SQTIHQWPATLVQPVGSPLSLECTVEGTSNPNLYWYRQAAGRGLQLLFYSVGIGQISSEVPQNLSASRPQDRQFILSSKKLLLSDSGFYLCAWSGQLNTEAFFGQGTRLTVV.

The chain is built from TRBV7-2 and TRBJ1-2, with a possible D match to TRBD1 (6 bases). The CDR3 extends over 13 amino acids. Between the trimmed V and J ends, which lost 4 bases and 4 bases, there was a span of 10 bases. The germline V gene has CDR1 SGHTA and CDR2 FQGNSA. The CDR3 protein is CASSSRTVYGYTF. CDR3 DNA sequence: TGTGCCAGCAGCTCCCGGACAGTCTATGGCTACACCTTC.

About this clone itself: This same CDR3 is encoded by further DNA sequences in the sample. The chain carries TRBV7-9 and TRBJ1-5, with D possibly matching TRBD1 (5 bases). This CDR3 has 14 amino acids. Deletions cut 1 base from V and 7 bases from J, with 11 bases between. Germline loops: CDR1 SEHNR, CDR2 FQNEAQ (reference sequence). The CDR3 sequence is CASSLGQGGQPQHF. The CDR3 DNA follows: TGTGCCAGCAGCTTAGGGCAGGGTGGCCAGCCCCAGCATTTT. The full variable domain, in which reference TRBV7-9 and TRBJ1-5 provide the parts outside the CDR3, is DTGVSQNPRHKITKRGQNVTFRCDPISEHNRLYWYRQTLGQGPEFLTYFQNEAQLEKSRLLSDRFSAERPKGSFSTLEIQRTEQGDSAMYLCASSLGQGGQPQHFGDGTRLSIL.

The chain combines TRBV9 with TRBJ2-1; 10 nucleotides match TRBD2. V shed 0 bases, J shed 6 bases, and the junction held 3 bases outside the gene matches. CDR1 and CDR2 from the germline V gene are SGDLS and YYNGEE. The CDR3 sequence is 15 residues long. The CDR3 DNA sequence: TGTGCCAGCAGCGTAGTAGCGGGGGGCTTCAATGAGCAGTTCTTC. It encodes CASSVVAGGFNEQFF. Combining the CDR3 with reference TRBV9 and TRBJ2-1 gives the whole variable domain DSGVTQTPKHLITATGQRVTLRCSPRSGDLSVYWYQQSLDQGLQFLIQYYNGEERAKGNILERFSAQQFPDLHSELNLSSLELGDSALYFCASSVVAGGFNEQFFGPGTRLTVL.

The chain carries TRBV29-1 and TRBJ2-7; possibly TRBD1 for D (5 bases). There are 12 residues in the CDR3. Deletions cut 2 bases from V and 4 bases from J, with 9 bases between. Germline V CDR1 and CDR2: SQVTM, ANQGSEA. The CDR3 is CSVEQQGYEQYF. The CDR3 DNA follows: TGCAGCGTTGAACAGCAGGGATACGAGCAGTACTTC.

V gene TRBV23-1 combines with J gene TRBJ1-5; D is unresolved. TRBV23-1 is annotated as an ORF whose role is uncertain. The ends were cut back, 0 bases at V and 0 bases at J, with 21 bases in the middle. There are 20 residues in the CDR3. CDR3 nucleotides: TGCGCCAGCAGTCAATCGAACAGATCATGTGTTGGGCCTAGCAATCAGCCCCAGCATTTT. Amino acids: CASSQSNRSCVGPSNQPQHF.

The chain carries TRBV7-9 and TRBJ1-3, with no clear D. V was shortened by 5 bases and J by 2 bases, with 25 bases between the two germline ends. The CDR3 runs to 19 residues. Germline V gene sequence: CDR1 SEHNR, CDR2 FQNEAQ (reference sequence). Here the CDR3 reads CASSPPLRRPEITGNTIYF. The CDR3 DNA reads as TGTGCCAGCAGCCCCCCCCTCCGCAGGCCCGAAATTACTGGAAACACCATATATTTT.

The V gene is TRBV2, the J gene TRBJ1-5; 9 nucleotides match TRBD1. The CDR3 has 15 amino acids. V shed 4 bases and J 6 bases; nucleotides not matched to a gene: 7. From germline, CDR1 is SNHLY and CDR2 FYNNEI. CDR3 coding DNA: TGTGCCAGCAGTGTATCGGGACAGGGAACTCAGCCCCAGCATTTT. Encoded protein: CASSVSGQGTQPQHF.

This chain uses TRBV9 with TRBJ1-1, with D possibly matching TRBD1 (5 bases). V was trimmed by 4 bases and J by 1 base, leaving 14 bases between them. This CDR3 spans 15 amino acids. In germline, CDR1 is SGDLS, CDR2 YYNGEE. The CDR3 DNA follows: TGTGCCAGCAGCCCCTGGGGGGAGTGGAACACTGAAGCTTTCTTT. Amino acids: CASSPWGEWNTEAFF. The variable domain in full, completed from reference TRBV9 and TRBJ1-1, reads DSGVTQTPKHLITATGQRVTLRCSPRSGDLSVYWYQQSLDQGLQFLIQYYNGEERAKGNILERFSAQQFPDLHSELNLSSLELGDSALYFCASSPWGEWNTEAFFGQGTRLTVV.

V gene TRBV25-1 combines with J gene TRBJ2-7; 10 nucleotides agree with TRBD2. Germline values: CDR1 MGHDK, CDR2 SYGVNS. V shed 1 base, J shed 2 bases, and the junction held 5 bases outside the gene matches. The CDR3 runs to 16 residues. In nucleotides, the CDR3 is TGTGCCAGCAGTGAATCGAGGACTAGCGGAGCCTACGAGCAGTACTTC. Its translation is CASSESRTSGAYEQYF.

This clone was observed a handful of times. The chain uses TRBV5-1 and TRBJ2-4; the match to TRBD1 covers 8 bases. Germline values: CDR1 SGHRS, CDR2 YFSETQ. This CDR3 is 17 amino acids long. The trim removed 0 bases at V and 3 bases at J, leaving 8 bases unmatched. CDR3 in amino acids: CASSLAPGQDFKNIQYF. The CDR3 DNA reads TGCGCCAGCAGCTTGGCTCCGGGACAGGACTTCAAAAACATTCAGTACTTC.

The sample holds a few counts of this clone. This sequence joins TRBV6-5 and TRBJ2-7, with 8 bases that match TRBD1. V trimming: 5 bases; J trimming: 1 base; junction bases outside the gene matches: 7. Germline values: CDR1 MNHEY, CDR2 SVGAGI. The CDR3 has 15 residues. Here the CDR3 DNA reads TGTGCCAGCAGTCACAGGGGGGAATCGTCCTACGAGCAGTACTTC. It translates to CASSHRGESSYEQYF.

The chain employs TRBV5-1 and TRBJ1-2, with TRBD1 matching over 10 bases. This CDR3 contains 17 residues. V lost 1 base, J lost 3 bases, and 9 bases stayed unmatched. Germline values: CDR1 SGHRS, CDR2 YFSETQ. In DNA form, the CDR3 reads TGCGCCAGCAGCTTGACCGGGACAGGGGTGTTCGACTATGGCTACACCTTC. It is translated as CASSLTGTGVFDYGYTF.

The rearrangement uses TRBV29-1 and TRBJ1-1; TRBD1 matches at 12 bases. CDR1 is SQVTM and CDR2 is ANQGSEA in the germline V gene. The junction had 11 bases not matched to a gene; V was cut back by 6 bases and J by 3 bases. The CDR3 totals 16 residues. CDR3 amino acids: CSVAPGTGGRDTEAFF. The CDR3 nucleotides read TGCAGCGTAGCCCCCGGGACAGGGGGCCGGGACACTGAAGCTTTCTTT.

This chain connects TRBV7-2 to TRBJ2-2; the match to TRBD2 covers 8 bases. CDR1 SGHTA and CDR2 FQGNSA come from the germline V gene. Trimming took 1 base from V and 3 from J; bases not matched to a gene: 1. The CDR3 sequence is 15 residues long. The CDR3 region is CASSLGAGDTGELFF. The CDR3 coding sequence is TGTGCCAGCAGCTTAGGAGCGGGGGACACCGGGGAGCTGTTTTTT.

The V gene is TRBV6-6, the J gene TRBJ1-4; 8 nucleotides line up with TRBD1. The CDR3 has 14 residues. After removal of 3 bases from V and 8 bases from J, the junction contained 5 bases not matched to a gene. Germline lookup yields CDR1 MNHNY and CDR2 SVGAGI (reference sequence). CDR3 nucleotide sequence: TGTGCCAGCAGTTATGACAGGGGAAGGGAAAAACTGTTTTTT. It codes for CASSYDRGREKLFF.